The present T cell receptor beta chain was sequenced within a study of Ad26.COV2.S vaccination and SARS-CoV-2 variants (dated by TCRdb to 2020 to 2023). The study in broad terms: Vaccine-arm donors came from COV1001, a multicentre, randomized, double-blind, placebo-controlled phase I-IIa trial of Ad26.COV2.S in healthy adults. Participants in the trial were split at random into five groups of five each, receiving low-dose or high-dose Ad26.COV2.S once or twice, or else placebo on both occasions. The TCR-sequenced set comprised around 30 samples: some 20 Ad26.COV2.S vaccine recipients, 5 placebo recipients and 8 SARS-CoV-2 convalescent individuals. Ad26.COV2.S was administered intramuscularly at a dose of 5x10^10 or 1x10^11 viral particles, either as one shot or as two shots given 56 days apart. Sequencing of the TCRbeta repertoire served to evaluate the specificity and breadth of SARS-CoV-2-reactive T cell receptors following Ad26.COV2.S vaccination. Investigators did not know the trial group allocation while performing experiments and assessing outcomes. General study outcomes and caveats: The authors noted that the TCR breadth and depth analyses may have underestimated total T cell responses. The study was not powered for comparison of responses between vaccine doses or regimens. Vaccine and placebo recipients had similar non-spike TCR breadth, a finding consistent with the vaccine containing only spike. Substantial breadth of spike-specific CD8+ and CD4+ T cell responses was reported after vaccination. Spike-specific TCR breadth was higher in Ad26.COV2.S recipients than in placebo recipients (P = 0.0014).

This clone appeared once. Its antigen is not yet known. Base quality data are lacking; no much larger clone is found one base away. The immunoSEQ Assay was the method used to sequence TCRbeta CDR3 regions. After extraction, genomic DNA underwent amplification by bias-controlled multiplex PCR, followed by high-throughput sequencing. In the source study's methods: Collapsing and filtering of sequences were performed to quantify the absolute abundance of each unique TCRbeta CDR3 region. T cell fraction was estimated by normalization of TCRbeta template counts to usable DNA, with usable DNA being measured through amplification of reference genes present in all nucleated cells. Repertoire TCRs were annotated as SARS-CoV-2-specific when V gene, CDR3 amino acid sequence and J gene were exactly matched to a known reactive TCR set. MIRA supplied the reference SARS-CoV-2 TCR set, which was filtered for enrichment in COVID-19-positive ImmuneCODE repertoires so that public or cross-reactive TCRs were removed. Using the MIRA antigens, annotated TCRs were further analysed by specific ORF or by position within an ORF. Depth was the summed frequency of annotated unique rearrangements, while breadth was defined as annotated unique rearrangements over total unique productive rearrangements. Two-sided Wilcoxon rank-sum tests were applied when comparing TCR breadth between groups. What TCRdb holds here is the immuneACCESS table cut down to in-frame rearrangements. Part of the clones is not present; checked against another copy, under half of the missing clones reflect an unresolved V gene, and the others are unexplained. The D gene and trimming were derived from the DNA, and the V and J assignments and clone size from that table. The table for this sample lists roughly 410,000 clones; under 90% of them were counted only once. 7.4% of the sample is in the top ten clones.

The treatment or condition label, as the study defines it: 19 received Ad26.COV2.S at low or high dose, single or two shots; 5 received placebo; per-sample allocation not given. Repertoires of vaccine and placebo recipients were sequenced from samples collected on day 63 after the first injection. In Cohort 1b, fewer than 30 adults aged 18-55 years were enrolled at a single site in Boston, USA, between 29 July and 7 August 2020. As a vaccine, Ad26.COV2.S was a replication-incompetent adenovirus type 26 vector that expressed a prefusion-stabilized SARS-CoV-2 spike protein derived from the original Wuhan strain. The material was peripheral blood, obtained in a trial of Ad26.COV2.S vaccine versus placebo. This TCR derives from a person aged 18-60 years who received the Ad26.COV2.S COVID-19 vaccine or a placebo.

The encoded CDR3 is CASSPQTGGADYGYTF. The nucleotides read TGTGCCAGCAGCCCTCAGACAGGGGGCGCGGATTATGGCTACACCTTC. The chain links TRBV9 with TRBJ1-2; 10 bases in between match TRBD1. CDR3 length: 16 amino acids, cysteine to phenylalanine. Solely the CDR3 DNA is kept, with 48 bases framed from the first base. V is cut back by 4 bases and J by 5 bases, with 11 bases in the junction unmatched. CDR1 SGDLS and CDR2 YYNGEE were looked up in the germline V gene.